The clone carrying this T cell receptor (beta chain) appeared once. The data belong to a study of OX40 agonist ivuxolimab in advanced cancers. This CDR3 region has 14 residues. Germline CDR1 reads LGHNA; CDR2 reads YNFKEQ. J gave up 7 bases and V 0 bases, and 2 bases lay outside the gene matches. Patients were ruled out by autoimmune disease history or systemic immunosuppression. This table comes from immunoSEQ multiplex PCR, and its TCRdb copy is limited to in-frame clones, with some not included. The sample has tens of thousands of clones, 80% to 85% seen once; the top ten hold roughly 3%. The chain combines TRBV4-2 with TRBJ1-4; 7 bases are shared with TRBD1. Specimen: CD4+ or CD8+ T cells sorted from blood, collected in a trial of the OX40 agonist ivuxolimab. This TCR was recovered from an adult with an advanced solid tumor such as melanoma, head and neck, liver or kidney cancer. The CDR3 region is CASSQDPGGEKLFF. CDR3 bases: TGTGCCAGCAGCCAAGACCCAGGGGGTGAAAAACTGTTTTTT.